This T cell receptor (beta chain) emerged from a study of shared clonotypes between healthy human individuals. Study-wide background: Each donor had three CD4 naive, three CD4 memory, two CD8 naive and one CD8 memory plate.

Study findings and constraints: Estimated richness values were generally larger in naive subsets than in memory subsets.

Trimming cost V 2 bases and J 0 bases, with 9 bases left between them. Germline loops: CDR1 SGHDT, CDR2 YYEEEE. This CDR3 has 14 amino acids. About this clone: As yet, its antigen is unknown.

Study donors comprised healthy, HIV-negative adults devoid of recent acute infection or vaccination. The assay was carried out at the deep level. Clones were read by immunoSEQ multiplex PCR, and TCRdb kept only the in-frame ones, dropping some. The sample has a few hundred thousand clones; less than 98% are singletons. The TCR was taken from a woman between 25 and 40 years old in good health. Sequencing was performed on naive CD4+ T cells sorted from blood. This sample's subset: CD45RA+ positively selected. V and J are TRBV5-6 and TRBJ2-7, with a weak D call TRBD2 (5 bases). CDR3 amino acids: CASSFSGSSYEQYF. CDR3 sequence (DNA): TGTGCCAGCAGCTTTTCGGGGAGCTCCTACGAGCAGTACTTC.